The clone carrying this T cell receptor beta chain occurred many times. The antigen is unknown. Not enrolled were patients with uncontrolled infection, other autoimmune disease, pregnancy or lactation. This CDR3 spans 13 amino acids. V was trimmed by 1 base and J by 10 bases, leaving 9 bases between them. Germline CDR1 and CDR2: SGHTS and YDEGEE. This sample was taken from a study of T cells in Graves' hyperthyroidism and ophthalmopathy. Authors of the study amplified TCR beta CDR3 regions from RNA transcripts. Primed by the HTBI set, a first-round RT-PCR was run on the TCR CDR3. TCRdb passed the multiplex PCR reads through MiXCR, listing each CDR3 protein once. Of fewer than 200,000 distinct CDR3 sequences listed, about 17% are singletons. Points from the study as a whole: Stable hyperthyroidism and ophthalmopathy were separated using 13 V-J signatures. The model foresaw ophthalmopathy a median roughly 6.6 months prior to onset.

Specimen: blood. This TCR was recovered from a woman aged 50 to 60 with Graves' hyperthyroidism. The rearrangement links TRBV5-8 to TRBJ1-6; D remains ambiguous. CDR3 sequence (DNA): TGTGCCAGCAGCTTGTGGGTGTCCTCACCCCTCCACTTT. Its translation: CASSLWVSSPLHF.